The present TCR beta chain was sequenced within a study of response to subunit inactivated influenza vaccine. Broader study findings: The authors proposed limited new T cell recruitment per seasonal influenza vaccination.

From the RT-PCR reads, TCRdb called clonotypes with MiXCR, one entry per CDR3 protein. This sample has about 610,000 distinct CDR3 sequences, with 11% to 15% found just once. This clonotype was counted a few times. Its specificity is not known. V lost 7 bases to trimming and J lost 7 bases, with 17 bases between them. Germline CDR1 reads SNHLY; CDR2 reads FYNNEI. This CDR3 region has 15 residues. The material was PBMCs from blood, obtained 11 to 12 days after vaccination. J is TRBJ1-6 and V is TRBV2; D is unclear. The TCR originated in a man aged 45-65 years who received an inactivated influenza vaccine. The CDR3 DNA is TGTGCCAGCATATCCGACCGCTCGGGAAATTCACCCCTCCACTTT. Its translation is CASISDRSGNSPLHF.